This T cell receptor beta chain was profiled in a study of blood T cell repertoires in COVID-19. The overall study: Acute-phase and convalescent COVID-19 samples originated in the United States, Italy and Spain. T cells, B-cell-depleted T cells, or PBMCs supplied cDNA or gDNA.

The germline V gene encodes CDR1 SQVTM and CDR2 ANQGSEA. The length of the CDR3 is 15 residues. V dropped 3 bases and J dropped 0; count of bases not matched to a gene: 5. Authors' analysis steps: By means of reference gene primer amplification, nucleated cell counts were estimated. Clones were read by immunoSEQ multiplex PCR, and TCRdb kept only the in-frame ones, dropping some. D and trimming were read from the DNA, whereas the V and J calls and clone size are those reported in that table. Here the sample spans 110,000 or so clones, about 85% being singletons. This clonotype was sampled from a human donor in a cohort sampled during active COVID-19. This rearrangement joins TRBV29-1 to TRBJ2-3; 8 bases line up with TRBD1. The sequencing sample was made of peripheral blood. For the CDR3, the DNA is TGCAGCGTTGATTCCGACAGGGGAAGCACAGATACGCAGTATTTT. It specifies CSVDSDRGSTDTQYF.